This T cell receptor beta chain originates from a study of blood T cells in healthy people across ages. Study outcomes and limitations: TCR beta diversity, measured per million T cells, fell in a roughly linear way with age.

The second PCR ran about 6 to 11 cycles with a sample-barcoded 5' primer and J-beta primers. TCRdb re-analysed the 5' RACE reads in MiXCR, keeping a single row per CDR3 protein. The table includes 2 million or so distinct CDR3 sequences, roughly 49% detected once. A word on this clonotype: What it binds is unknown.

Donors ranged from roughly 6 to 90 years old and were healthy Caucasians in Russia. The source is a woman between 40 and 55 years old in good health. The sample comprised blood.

The CDR3: CASKAINSNQPQHF. Here the CDR3 DNA reads TGTGCCAGCAAGGCTATAAATAGCAATCAGCCCCAGCATTTT. The V call is TRBV28, the J call TRBJ1-5, with unresolved D. Germline CDR1 MDHEN, CDR2 SYDVKM. The CDR3 length is 14 residues. V was cut by 7 bases and J by 0 bases, with 10 bases left in between.